This passage covers 28 T cell receptor beta chains from one sample sequenced in a study of Graves' ophthalmopathy and Graves' hyperthyroidism. RNA transcripts served as template for amplifying TCR beta CDR3 sequences. The first-round RT-PCR employed HTBI primers together with the Qiagen OneStep RT-PCR kit. A multiplex PCR was then performed as the second round. MiXCR, applied by TCRdb to the multiplex PCR reads, yields one record per CDR3 protein. Of approximately 380,000 distinct CDR3 sequences in the sample, under 25% are singletons; the top ten hold under 3%. Sequenced input: peripheral blood. Every receptor here comes from a woman under 30 with stable Graves' hyperthyroidism.

This clonotype was detected many times. This rearrangement joins TRBV6-6 to TRBJ2-7, with TRBD2 identical over 7 bases. The CDR3 has 15 residues. The ends lost 4 bases at V and 1 base at J; junction bases unmatched: 7. Germline V lookup: CDR1 MNHNY, CDR2 SVGAGI (reference sequence). CDR3 residues: CASSSVGGGSYEQYF. As DNA, the CDR3 is TGTGCCAGCAGTTCCGTTGGGGGGGGGTCCTACGAGCAGTACTTC.

This clonotype was recorded at least ten times. Germline and junction disagree at one end, which may indicate a read error. The chain is built from TRBV12-5 and TRBJ2-5; D call uncertain. This CDR3 is 13 amino acids long. From germline, CDR1 is LGHNT and CDR2 FRNRAP. The CDR3 nucleotides are TGTGCTAGTGGCCCGGGCTTACAAGGGACCCAGTACTTC. Protein product: CASGPGLQGTQYF. Combining the CDR3 with reference TRBV12-5 and TRBJ2-5 gives the whole variable domain DARVTQTPRHKVTEMGQEVTMRCQPILGHNTVFWYRQTMMQGLELLAYFRNRAPLDDSGMPKDRFSAEMPDATLATLKIQPSEPRDSAVYFCASGPGLQGTQYFGPGTRLLVL.

This clonotype was observed many times. This CDR3 reads CASSMDWSQAFF. For the CDR3, the DNA is TGTGCCAGTAGTATGGATTGGTCCCAAGCTTTCTTT. This sequence joins TRBV19 and TRBJ1-1; no clear D gene. Germline values: CDR1 LNHDA, CDR2 SQIVND (reference sequence). The V end lost 3 bases, the J end lost 9 bases, and 11 bases lay between the germline ends. The CDR3 sequence is 12 residues long.

The chain carries TRBV29-1 and TRBJ2-7; weak D call: TRBD2 (5 bases). V shed 4 bases and J shed 0 bases, with 22 bases lying between them. Germline values: CDR1 SQVTM, CDR2 ANQGSEA. This CDR3 has 17 residues. CDR3 coding DNA: TGCAGCGTTGTACCCCTTTTTACCGGGAAGCCCTCCTACGAGCAGTACTTC. Its protein product is CSVVPLFTGKPSYEQYF.

The chain links TRBV6-5 to TRBJ2-3; D is unclear. The CDR3 is 14 residues long. V lost 6 bases and J lost 1, with 11 bases in between. Germline CDR1 is MNHEY and CDR2 is SVGAGI. CDR3 sequence (DNA): TGTGCCAGCAGCTCCTCCTACCGCACAGATACGCAGTATTTT. This sequence encodes CASSSSYRTDTQYF.

This clonotype was seen many times. V gene TRBV5-1 combines with J gene TRBJ1-1, with D possibly being TRBD1 (6 bases). V was shortened by 5 bases and J by 0 bases, with 11 bases between the two germline ends. Germline CDR1 is SGHRS and CDR2 is YFSETQ. This CDR3 spans 14 amino acids. CDR3 protein: CASRGQSMNTEAFF. Written as DNA, the CDR3 is TGCGCCAGCAGAGGACAGTCGATGAACACTGAAGCTTTCTTT.

This rearrangement joins TRBV6-2 or TRBV6-3 to TRBJ1-1; TRBD1 might be the D (6 bases). V was shortened by 4 bases and J by 4 bases, with 16 bases between the two germline ends. Germline V gene sequence: CDR1 MNHEY, CDR2 SVGEGT. The CDR3 is made up of 15 amino acids. CDR3 sequence: CASSSPGRGSTEAFF. The CDR3 nucleotides are TGTGCCAGCAGTTCACCGGGGAGGGGGAGCACTGAAGCTTTCTTT.

V gene TRBV6-1 combines with J gene TRBJ1-5; D not resolved. Germline CDR1 MNHNS, CDR2 SASEGT. This CDR3 region has 12 residues. V lost 8 bases, J lost 4 bases, and 9 bases lay in between. The DNA of the CDR3 is TGTGCCAGCTTATTAGGGAATCAGCCCCAGCATTTT. This codes for CASLLGNQPQHF.

The chain carries TRBV24-1 and TRBJ2-5; 11 nucleotides align to TRBD2. The better agreement between TRBJ2-1 and the DNA end casts doubt on the J call. Germline lookup yields CDR1 KGHDR and CDR2 SFDVKD. CDR3 length: 15 residues. CDR3 coding DNA: TGTGCCACCAGTGATACTAGCGGGAGATTCAATGAGCAGTTCTTC. This gives the protein CATSDTSGRFNEQFF.

This clonotype occurred many times. The chain is built from TRBV24-1 and TRBJ2-5, with 7 bases lining up with TRBD1. This CDR3 has 15 residues. The V gene end was trimmed by 3 bases and the J gene end by 5 bases; junction bases not matched to a gene: 8. Germline V gene lookup returns CDR1 KGHDR and CDR2 SFDVKD. CDR3 region: CATSDGQVPLETQYF. The DNA of the CDR3 is TGTGCCACCAGTGATGGACAGGTCCCTTTGGAGACCCAGTACTTC.

There are many counts of this clonotype. V gene TRBV7-2 combines with J gene TRBJ2-7, with 9 bases aligning to TRBD2. Germline CDR1 and CDR2: SGHTA and FQGNSA. The CDR3 runs 15 residues. V lost 6 bases and J lost 0; bases outside the gene matches: 6. CDR3 protein: CASRSAGGPSYEQYF. The CDR3 nucleotides read TGTGCCAGCAGGTCCGCGGGAGGGCCCTCCTACGAGCAGTACTTC.

This clonotype has ten or more counts. The chain combines TRBV14 with TRBJ2-5; D might be TRBD2 (6 bases). In germline, CDR1 is SGHDN, CDR2 FVKESK. Between the trimmed V and J ends, which lost 0 bases and 2 bases, there was a span of 10 bases. The CDR3 consists of 15 residues. CDR3 bases: TGTGCCAGCAGCCAAGATAAGGCGGGACAAGAGACCCAGTACTTC. Translated: CASSQDKAGQETQYF. Together with reference TRBV14 and TRBJ2-5, the CDR3 gives the full variable domain: EAGVTQFPSHSVIEKGQTVTLRCDPISGHDNLYWYRRVMGKEIKFLLHFVKESKQDESGMPNNRFLAERTGGTYSTLKVQPAELEDSGVYFCASSQDKAGQETQYFGPGTRLLVL.

This clonotype was found many times. The gene calls are TRBV6-2 or TRBV6-3 and TRBJ1-1, with 8 bases fitting TRBD1. Germline CDR1 is MNHEY and CDR2 is SVGEGT. The CDR3 runs to 14 residues. The V gene end was trimmed by 9 bases and the J gene end by 2 bases; junction bases not matched to a gene: 8. DNA for the CDR3: TGTGCCAGTCCCCCAGGGGGCCTTAACACTGAAGCTTTCTTT. Encoded protein: CASPPGGLNTEAFF.

This clonotype has at least ten counts. The genes are TRBV20-1 and TRBJ2-5, with D possibly being TRBD2 (5 bases). The CDR3 loop spans 15 amino acids. The V and J ends lost 5 bases and 5 bases respectively, with 21 bases between them. In germline, CDR1 is DFQATT, CDR2 SNEGSKA (reference sequence). CDR3 protein: CSAPSTMGGLETQYF. The CDR3 DNA reads as TGCAGTGCTCCCTCGACTATGGGCGGGTTGGAGACCCAGTACTTC.

J is TRBJ1-5 and V is TRBV6-1; D is ambiguous. The V gene's germline CDR1 is MNHNS and CDR2 SASEGT. Trimming took 0 bases from V and 5 from J, leaving 11 bases between them. This CDR3 is built from 15 residues. This chain's CDR3 is CASSEAARRDQPQHF. CDR3 DNA sequence: TGTGCCAGCAGTGAAGCGGCGAGGAGAGATCAGCCCCAGCATTTT.

This clonotype was detected many times. This rearrangement joins TRBV7-8 to TRBJ2-7, with D perhaps matching TRBD2 (6 bases). CDR1 and CDR2 from the germline V gene are SGHVS and FQNEAQ. The CDR3 totals 18 residues. Trimming took off 6 bases at V and 3 bases at J, with 27 bases between the two ends. The chain's CDR3 is CASSPSRVIWDSNYEQYF. CDR3 bases: TGTGCCAGCAGTCCTAGTCGTGTAATCTGGGACTCAAACTACGAGCAGTACTTC.

This clonotype has ten or more counts. The chain is built from TRBV5-1 and TRBJ1-5, with TRBD1 as a possible D gene (6 bases). This CDR3 has 15 residues. The V end lost 1 base, the J end lost 1 base, and 9 bases lay between the germline ends. Per the germline V gene, CDR1 is SGHRS and CDR2 is YFSETQ. In nucleotides, the CDR3 is TGCGCCAGCAGCTTGTATGGACAGAGCAATCAGCCCCAGCATTTT. It encodes CASSLYGQSNQPQHF.

This clonotype was seen a few times. This sequence joins TRBV12-3 or TRBV12-4 and TRBJ2-7; D not resolved. This CDR3 contains 13 residues. V lost 3 bases and J 3 bases, leaving 9 bases between the germline ends. The CDR3 spells CASSLARDYEQYF. In DNA, the CDR3 is TGTGCCAGCAGTTTGGCCAGAGACTACGAGCAGTACTTC.

This clonotype was recorded many times. DNA of the CDR3: TGCGCCAGCAGCTTCGAAAAGGCGGGTGGAAACACCATATATTTT. This codes for CASSFEKAGGNTIYF. V and J are TRBV5-1 and TRBJ1-3; D ambiguous. Germline V CDR1 and CDR2: SGHRS, YFSETQ. Trimming took off 2 bases at V and 3 bases at J, with 12 bases between the two ends. The CDR3 is made up of 15 amino acids.

The chain uses TRBV12-3 or TRBV12-4 and TRBJ1-6; D not resolved. V shed 2 bases and J shed 12 bases, with 8 bases lying between them. The CDR3 loop spans 12 amino acids. The CDR3 nucleotides read TGTGCCAGCAGTTTACTCTTTAAACCCCTCCACTTT. Amino acid sequence: CASSLLFKPLHF.

The table lists this clonotype with many counts. The CDR3 protein is CASSSPRTREVSYEQYF. The CDR3, as DNA: TGTGCCAGCAGTAGCCCTAGAACGCGGGAGGTATCCTACGAGCAGTACTTC. This chain joins TRBV2 and TRBJ2-7; 8 bases match TRBD2. Trimming took 5 bases from V and 1 from J; bases not matched to a gene: 13. There are 17 residues in the CDR3. Per germline, CDR1 SNHLY and CDR2 FYNNEI.

The chain employs TRBV6-2 or TRBV6-3 and TRBJ2-7, with a possible D match to TRBD2 (6 bases). The CDR3 consists of 18 residues. Germline values: CDR1 MNHEY, CDR2 SVGEGT. V shed 7 bases and J shed 2 bases, with 27 bases lying between them. CDR3 bases: TGTGCCAGCACTCCCGGGGGTGGCGAGAGAAAACGGCCCTACGAGCAGTACTTC. Protein sequence: CASTPGGGERKRPYEQYF.

CDR3 sequence: CSASSDRNYEQYF. The CDR3 DNA is TGCAGTGCTAGTTCGGATCGGAACTACGAGCAGTACTTC. V is TRBV20-1 and J is TRBJ2-7, with D uncertain. The CDR3 spans 13 residues. V was cut by 3 bases and J by 3 bases, with 12 bases left in between. CDR1 and CDR2 (germline): DFQATT, SNEGSKA (reference sequence).

This clonotype was seen ten or more times. This chain links TRBV12-3 or TRBV12-4 with TRBJ1-2; D is ambiguous. Trimming took 1 base from V and 7 from J, leaving 10 bases between them. The CDR3 length is 13 residues. CDR3 sequence reads: CASSLDRGSGYTF. CDR3 in DNA: TGTGCCAGCAGTTTAGATCGGGGTTCTGGCTACACCTTC.

This clonotype was recorded many times. The chain joins TRBV20-1 to TRBJ2-7, with 12 bases identical to TRBD2. V shed 6 bases, J shed 7 bases, and the junction held 22 bases outside the gene matches. Germline loops: CDR1 DFQATT, CDR2 SNEGSKA (reference sequence). CDR3 length equals 18 residues. The CDR3 nucleotides read TGCAGTGCCCTCGGGGGGACTAGCGGGTCTCCACACCCATGGGAGCAGTACTTC. As protein: CSALGGTSGSPHPWEQYF.

This clonotype showed up many times. V and J are TRBV20-1 and TRBJ2-7; 11 positions match TRBD2. This CDR3 region has 15 residues. Germline CDR1 DFQATT, CDR2 SNEGSKA (reference sequence). V shed 6 bases, J shed 2 bases, and the junction held 9 bases outside the gene matches. CDR3 coding DNA: TGCAGTGCGAAGGAAGGACTAGCGGGTACCTACGAGCAGTACTTC. It encodes CSAKEGLAGTYEQYF.

This clonotype has a count of ten or more. The chain carries TRBV25-1 and TRBJ1-5; D unresolved. Germline assignment: CDR1 MGHDK and CDR2 SYGVNS. Trimming shortened V by 4 bases and J by 7 bases, and 14 bases separated the two germline ends. The CDR3 has 14 amino acids. In DNA, the CDR3 is TGTGCCAGCAGTGGACCCCTGACCAGCCAGCCCCAGCATTTT. It yields the protein CASSGPLTSQPQHF.

This clonotype has just a few counts. The J gene is TRBJ2-5, the V gene TRBV20-1; tentatively, D is TRBD2 (6 bases). Germline V lookup: CDR1 DFQATT, CDR2 SNEGSKA (reference sequence). The CDR3 runs 15 residues. V lost 0 bases, J lost 5 bases, and 16 bases lay in between. The CDR3 DNA is TGCAGTGCTAGAGATCGAGGAGGTGGGAGGGAGACCCAGTACTTC. Translating gives CSARDRGGGRETQYF.